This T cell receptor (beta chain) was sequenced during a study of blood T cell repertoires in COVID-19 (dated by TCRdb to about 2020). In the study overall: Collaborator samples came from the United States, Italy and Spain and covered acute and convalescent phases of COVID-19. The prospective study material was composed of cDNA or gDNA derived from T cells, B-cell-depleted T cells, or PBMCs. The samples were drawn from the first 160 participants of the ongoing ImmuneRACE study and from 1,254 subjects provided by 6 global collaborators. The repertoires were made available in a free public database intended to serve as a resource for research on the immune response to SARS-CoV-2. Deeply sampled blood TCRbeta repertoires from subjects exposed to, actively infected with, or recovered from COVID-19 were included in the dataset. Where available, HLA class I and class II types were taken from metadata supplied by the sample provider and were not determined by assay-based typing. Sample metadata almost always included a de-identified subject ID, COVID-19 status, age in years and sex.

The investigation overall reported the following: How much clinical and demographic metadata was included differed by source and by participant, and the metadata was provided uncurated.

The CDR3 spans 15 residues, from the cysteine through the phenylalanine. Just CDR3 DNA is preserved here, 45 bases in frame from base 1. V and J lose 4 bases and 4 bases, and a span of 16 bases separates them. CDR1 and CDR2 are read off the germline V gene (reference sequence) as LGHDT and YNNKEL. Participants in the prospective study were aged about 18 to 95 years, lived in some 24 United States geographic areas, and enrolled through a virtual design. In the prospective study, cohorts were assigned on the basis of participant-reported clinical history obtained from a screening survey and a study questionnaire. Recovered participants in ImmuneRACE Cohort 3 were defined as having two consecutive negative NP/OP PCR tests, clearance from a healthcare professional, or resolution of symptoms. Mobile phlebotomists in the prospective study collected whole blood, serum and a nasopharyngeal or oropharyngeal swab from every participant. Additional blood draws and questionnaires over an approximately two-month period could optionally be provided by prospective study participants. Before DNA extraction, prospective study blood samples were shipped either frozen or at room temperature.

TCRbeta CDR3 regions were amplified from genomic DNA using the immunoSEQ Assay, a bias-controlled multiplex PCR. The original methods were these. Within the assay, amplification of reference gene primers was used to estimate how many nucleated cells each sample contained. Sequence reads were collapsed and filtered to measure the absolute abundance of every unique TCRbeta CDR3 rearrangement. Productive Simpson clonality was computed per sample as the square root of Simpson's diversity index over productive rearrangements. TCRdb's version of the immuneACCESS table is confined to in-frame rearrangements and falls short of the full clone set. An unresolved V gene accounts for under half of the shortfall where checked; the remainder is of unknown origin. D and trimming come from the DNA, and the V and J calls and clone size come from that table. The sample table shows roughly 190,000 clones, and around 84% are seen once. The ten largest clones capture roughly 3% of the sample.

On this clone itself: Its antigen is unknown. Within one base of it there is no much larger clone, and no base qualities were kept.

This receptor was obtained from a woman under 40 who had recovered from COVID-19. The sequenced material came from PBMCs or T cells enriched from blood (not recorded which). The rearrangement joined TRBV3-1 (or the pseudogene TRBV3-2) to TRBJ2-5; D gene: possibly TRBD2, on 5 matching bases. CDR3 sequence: CASSPLGYGRETQYF. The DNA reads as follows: TGTGCCAGCAGCCCTCTAGGTTATGGGAGAGAGACCCAGTACTTC.